This T cell receptor beta chain appears in the sequencing data of a study of blood T cell repertoires in COVID-19. Study overall: Sample material is recorded as cDNA or gDNA derived from T cells, B-cell-depleted T cells, or PBMCs.

This CDR3 comprises 13 residues. V trimming: 4 bases; J trimming: 9 bases; junction bases outside the gene matches: 5. Per the germline V gene, CDR1 is SEHNR and CDR2 is FQNEAQ (reference sequence). Generated by immunoSEQ multiplex PCR, the TCRdb table keeps only in-frame clones and is missing some. The sample consists of 72,000 or so clones, approximately 79% of them appearing once. This chain uses TRBV7-9 with TRBJ2-1, with 8 nucleotides matching TRBD2. The clonotype comes from a man older than 75 with active COVID-19. The sequencing sample was made of peripheral blood. CDR3 nucleotides: TGTGCCAGCAGCTCGCGGGGGGAAGGTGAGCAGTTCTTC. Its translation is CASSSRGEGEQFF.